Listed below are T cell receptor beta chains from one sample, sequenced in a study of cytomegalovirus exposure and HLA in healthy donors. Only in-frame clones appear in the TCRdb table, and some are missing; sequencing was by immunoSEQ multiplex PCR. The sample consists of some 80,000 clones, around 76% of them appearing once. The sequenced sample was PBMCs. These receptors all stem from a man aged 35-49 years in good health and CMV-seronegative. CDR3s include the opening cysteine and the closing phenylalanine or tryptophan. The D gene is left open where the match is weak. The size field is filled for only some rows; it gives once, few, many or a size class.

DNA	CDR3	V	size	D	J
TGTGCTAGTGGTTTGGTAATGGGGACTAACTCCTACAATGAGCAGTTCTTC	CASGLVMGTNSYNEQFF	TRBV12-5	.	TRBD2	TRBJ2-1
TGTGCCAGCAGCCCCCCGGGACAGGGGCAGAACTACGAGCAGTACTTC	CASSPPGQGQNYEQYF	TRBV7-9	.	TRBD1	TRBJ2-7
TGTGCCAGTAGTGAGGGCAGAAACAGGGTTCGGGAGCTGTTTTTT	CASSEGRNRVRELFF	TRBV19	.	.	TRBJ2-2
TGTGCCAGCGGATCAAGTACCAACGGGGATACGCAGTATTTT	CASGSSTNGDTQYF	TRBV6-5	.	.	TRBJ2-3
TGTGCCAGCAGTTCTGGGGCCCGCAGGGCATATTCTTCGGAAGCTTTCTTT	CASSSGARRAYSSEAFF	TRBV27	.	.	TRBJ1-1
TGTGCCAGCAGCTTGAGGGGGCACTCTGGAAACACCATATATTTT	CASSLRGHSGNTIYF	TRBV5-4	.	TRBD1	TRBJ1-3
TGTGCCAGCAGCTCGCCGGGACAGGGGGCGCCCGCTTTCTTT	CASSSPGQGAPAFF	TRBV7-6	.	TRBD1	TRBJ1-1
TGTGCCAGCTCACCATCCCCACAGAGCTCAACTAATGAAAAACTGTTTTTT	CASSPSPQSSTNEKLFF	TRBV18	.	.	TRBJ1-4
TGTGCCAGCAGCTCCGCGCCGAGCGGGAGTGGGGCAGATACGCAGTATTTT	CASSSAPSGSGADTQYF	TRBV7-2	.	TRBD2	TRBJ2-3
TGTGCCAGCAGGCCGGGACAAACGCCCTATCAGCCCCAGCATTTT	CASRPGQTPYQPQHF	TRBV2	.	.	TRBJ1-5
TGCAGCGTTGAGGGCCTAGCGGGAGCCGATGAGCAGTTCTTC	CSVEGLAGADEQFF	TRBV29-1	few	TRBD2	TRBJ2-1
TGTGCCAGCGCGTCACGACAGGGGGACACCGGGGAGCTGTTTTTT	CASASRQGDTGELFF	TRBV25-1	.	TRBD1	TRBJ2-2
TGTGCCAGCAGCGGGACTAGCGTGGCCTACGAGCAGTACTTC	CASSGTSVAYEQYF	TRBV6-6	.	TRBD2	TRBJ2-7
TGCGCCAGCAGCTTGGGTGGGGGGGGTCAGCCCCAGCATTTT	CASSLGGGGQPQHF	TRBV5-1	.	.	TRBJ1-5
TGTGCCAGCAGCACCGGGACTAGCGGTACCTACGAGCAGTACTTC	CASSTGTSGTYEQYF	TRBV9	.	TRBD2	TRBJ2-7
TGTGCCAGCGGGACAGACGAATACGAGCAGTACTTC	CASGTDEYEQYF	TRBV2	.	TRBD1	TRBJ2-7
TGTGCCTGGAGTGTACAAAGGGGGACAGGGGCGTATGGCTACACCTTC	CAWSVQRGTGAYGYTF	TRBV30	once	TRBD1	TRBJ1-2
TGTGCCTGGTCCGGGACTAGGTACAATGAGCAGTTCTTC	CAWSGTRYNEQFF	TRBV7-9	once	TRBD2	TRBJ2-1
TGCGCCAGCAGCCAAACCCGGACAGGGACGGGTTCAAATTCACCCCTCCACTTT	CASSQTRTGTGSNSPLHF	TRBV4-1	.	TRBD1	TRBJ1-6
TGTGCCAGCACCACAACGAGGGGGCGACACTCTGGGGCCAACGTCCTGACTTTC	CASTTTRGRHSGANVLTF	TRBV7-9	.	TRBD1	TRBJ2-6
TGTGCCAGCACGGGAGTAGAGCCCCGCTCGGAAAAACTGTTTTTT	CASTGVEPRSEKLFF	TRBV2	.	.	TRBJ1-4
TGTGCCAGTAGTATGGGAGGTCCTACCCTCGAAGCTTTCTTT	CASSMGGPTLEAFF	TRBV19	few	.	TRBJ1-1
TGTGCCAGCATTAGAGAGAATGGCTACACCTTC	CASIRENGYTF	TRBV27	.	.	TRBJ1-2
TGTGCCAGCAGTGTGGACAGGTCTGATTCACCCCTCCACTTT	CASSVDRSDSPLHF	TRBV6-1	.	TRBD1	TRBJ1-6
TGTGCTAGCAGCTTACAACAGGGCACTGAAGCTTTCTTT	CASSLQQGTEAFF	TRBV7-7	.	.	TRBJ1-1
TGTGCCAGCTCCATTGCCGGGGAGCTGTTTTTT	CASSIAGELFF	TRBV18	.	.	TRBJ2-2
TGTGCCAGCAGTTGGACGGGATCCTACGAGCAGTACTTC	CASSWTGSYEQYF	TRBV27	.	.	TRBJ2-7
TGTGCCAGCCTTACCTCAGGGGGCGCCTCCTACAATGAGCAGTTCTTC	CASLTSGGASYNEQFF	TRBV27	.	TRBD1	TRBJ2-1
TGCGCCAGCAGCCTCACAGGGTATCAGCCCCAGCATTTT	CASSLTGYQPQHF	TRBV5-1	.	.	TRBJ1-5
TGTGCCAGCAGCACGGGGAATGAGCAGTTCTTC	CASSTGNEQFF	TRBV27	.	.	TRBJ2-1